The clone carrying this TCR beta chain turned up a few times. The data originate from a study of CD8 T cells in Susac syndrome. Random hexamers served to reverse transcribe about 0.5 to 1 ug RNA. TCRdb reanalysed the immunoSEQ multiplex PCR reads using MiXCR and keeps one entry per CDR3 protein. The sample lists hundreds of thousands of distinct CDR3 sequences, around 85% occurring once. The specimen was CD8+ T cells from PBMCs. The TCR comes from a human donor with multiple sclerosis.

The CDR3 loop reads CASSLSSGFGGELFF. The DNA of the CDR3 is TGTGCCAGCAGTTTGAGTAGCGGGTTCGGCGGGGAGCTGTTTTTT. The chain carries TRBV6-5 and TRBJ2-2; 7 bases map to TRBD2. CDR3 length: 15 amino acids. Germline assignment: CDR1 MNHEY and CDR2 SVGAGI. After removal of 4 bases from V and 7 bases from J, the junction contained 9 bases not matched to a gene.